Listed below are T cell receptor beta chains from one sample, sequenced in a study of cytomegalovirus exposure and HLA in healthy donors. The repertoire was sequenced with immunoSEQ multiplex PCR; TCRdb's copy has only in-frame clones and lacks some. This table holds just over 80,000 clones. The specimen was PBMCs. The receptor source for this set is a woman in her 30s in good health and CMV-seronegative. Both conserved end residues are part of each CDR3. The D gene is left open where the match is weak.

d_gene	v_gene	j_gene	CDR3aa	CDR3nt
TRBD2	TRBV7-2	TRBJ2-7	CASSLEIAGGHSYEQYF	TGTGCCAGCAGCTTAGAAATAGCGGGGGGCCACTCCTACGAGCAGTACTTC
TRBD1	TRBV5-1	TRBJ1-1	CASSRGSDRGNTEAFF	TGCGCCAGCTCCCGAGGCTCTGACAGGGGTAACACTGAAGCTTTCTTT
TRBD1	TRBV6-5	TRBJ2-7	CASRQTGGKSYEQYF	TGTGCCAGCAGGCAAACAGGGGGGAAGTCCTACGAGCAGTACTTC
NA	TRBV7-9	TRBJ2-1	CASSLRDSRQNEQFF	TGTGCCAGCAGCTTAAGGGACTCCCGGCAGAATGAGCAGTTCTTC
TRBD1	TRBV28	TRBJ1-2	CASSLQGALGYTF	TGTGCCAGCAGTTTGCAGGGGGCGCTTGGCTACACCTTC
NA	TRBV5-6	TRBJ1-1	CASSLYAGSTEAFF	TGTGCCAGCAGCTTGTACGCGGGGTCGACTGAAGCTTTCTTT
NA	TRBV10-2	TRBJ1-4	CASSEPFAGTNEKLFF	TGCGCCAGCAGTGAGCCATTTGCCGGGACTAATGAAAAACTGTTTTTT
TRBD1	TRBV30	TRBJ1-6	CAWSVDRVRTPLHF	TGTGCCTGGAGTGTAGACAGGGTTAGGACACCCCTCCACTTT
NA	TRBV19	TRBJ2-4	CASEGGNKNIQYF	TGTGCCTCTGAGGGCGGGAACAAAAACATTCAGTACTTC
TRBD2	TRBV5-6	TRBJ2-5	CASSLISGRETQYF	TGTGCCAGCAGCTTGATTAGCGGGAGAGAGACCCAGTACTTC
TRBD2	TRBV4-1	TRBJ2-7	CASSRTSGPGYEQYF	TGCGCCAGCAGCCGGACTAGCGGGCCGGGATACGAGCAGTACTTC
NA	TRBV30	TRBJ2-2	CAWSPTGTGELFF	TGTGCCTGGAGTCCCACGGGGACCGGGGAGCTGTTTTTT
NA	TRBV30	TRBJ2-2	CAWTRRGANTGELFF	TGTGCCTGGACCCGGCGCGGCGCGAACACCGGGGAGCTGTTTTTT
TRBD1	TRBV2	TRBJ1-5	CASSPGGGQPQHF	TGTGCCAGCAGTCCAGGGGGCGGGCAGCCCCAGCATTTT
NA	TRBV28	TRBJ1-1	CASRTYTEAFF	TGTGCCAGCAGAACTTACACTGAAGCTTTCTTT
NA	TRBV11-2	TRBJ1-2	CASSPGPGNNYGYTF	TGTGCCAGCAGCCCCGGTCCGGGGAACAACTATGGCTACACCTTC
TRBD2	TRBV4-2	TRBJ2-1	CASSQDTSGAGGNEQFF	TGTGCCAGCAGCCAAGATACTAGCGGGGCAGGCGGCAATGAGCAGTTCTTC
NA	TRBV7-9	TRBJ1-1	CASSLLTENTEAFF	TGTGCCAGCAGCTTATTGACAGAGAACACTGAAGCTTTCTTT
NA	TRBV30	TRBJ2-3	CAWSAGGATDTQYF	TGTGCCTGGAGTGCTGGAGGGGCAACAGATACGCAGTATTTT
NA	TRBV6-5	TRBJ1-1	CASRDWGGEAFF	TGTGCCAGCAGGGACTGGGGGGGCGAAGCTTTCTTT
TRBD1	TRBV27	TRBJ1-5	CASSPRGVNQPQHF	TGTGCCAGCAGTCCCAGGGGGGTCAATCAGCCCCAGCATTTT
NA	TRBV19	TRBJ1-1	CASSTGNTEAFF	TGTGCCAGTAGTACAGGGAACACTGAAGCTTTCTTT
NA	TRBV7-6	TRBJ1-1	CASSQLGGTTEAFF	TGTGCCAGCAGCCAACTCGGGGGGACCACTGAAGCTTTCTTT
NA	TRBV6-5	TRBJ1-2	CASSYSGLNYGYTF	TGTGCCAGCAGTTACTCTGGCCTTAACTATGGCTACACCTTC
TRBD1	TRBV30	TRBJ2-4	CAWSGVTGGKNIQYF	TGTGCCTGGAGTGGGGTGACAGGGGGCAAAAACATTCAGTACTTC
NA	TRBV30	TRBJ1-6	CAWSGLGNLHF	TGTGCCTGGAGTGGGCTGGGCAACCTCCACTTT
NA	TRBV7-2	TRBJ1-6	CASSRGDFNSPLHF	TGTGCCAGCAGCAGAGGGGACTTTAATTCACCCCTCCACTTT
TRBD2	TRBV19	TRBJ2-2	CASRGSGGPGELFF	TGTGCCAGTAGGGGTAGCGGGGGGCCCGGGGAGCTGTTTTTT
NA	TRBV19	TRBJ1-1	CASRKGLGTEAFF	TGTGCCAGTAGGAAGGGGTTGGGCACTGAAGCTTTCTTT
TRBD2	TRBV6-1	TRBJ2-4	CASSEGTSGSDIQYF	TGTGCCAGCAGTGAAGGGACTAGCGGGAGCGACATTCAGTACTTC
NA	TRBV13	TRBJ2-2	CASSSRGYTGELFF	TGTGCCAGCAGCTCTAGGGGGTACACCGGGGAGCTGTTTTTT
NA	TRBV5-1	TRBJ1-1	CASSSTGNTEAFF	TGCGCCAGCAGCTCAACCGGGAACACTGAAGCTTTCTTT
TRBD2	TRBV6-5	TRBJ2-3	CASRVAGGTDKQYF	TGTGCCAGCAGGGTGGCGGGGGGCACAGATAAGCAGTATTTT
NA	TRBV19	TRBJ2-1	CASSTLTAHNEQFF	TGTGCCAGTAGTACTCTAACAGCACACAATGAGCAGTTCTTC
TRBD2	TRBV29-1	TRBJ2-1	CSVELTRTSGSYEQFF	TGCAGCGTTGAATTAACCCGGACTAGCGGGAGCTATGAGCAGTTCTTC
TRBD1	TRBV4-1	TRBJ1-1	CASSQQGGNTEAFF	TGCGCCAGCAGCCAACAGGGGGGGAACACTGAAGCTTTCTTT
TRBD2	TRBV4-2	TRBJ2-1	CASSQDFGSGSGNNEQFF	TGTGCCAGCAGCCAAGATTTTGGTAGCGGGAGCGGCAACAATGAGCAGTTCTTC
NA	TRBV20-1	TRBJ1-2	CSALGVYGYTF	TGCAGTGCTTTAGGGGTTTATGGCTACACCTTC
TRBD2	TRBV30	TRBJ2-5	CAWSLGGGLKTQYF	TGTGCCTGGAGTCTTGGGGGGGGGTTGAAGACCCAGTACTTC
NA	TRBV7-9	TRBJ1-3	CASSLVSGTTGNTIYF	TGTGCCAGCAGCTTAGTCTCCGGTACGACTGGAAACACCATATATTTT
TRBD1	TRBV6-5	TRBJ2-7	CATAAYTGAYEQYF	TGTGCCACCGCCGCTTACACAGGGGCCTACGAGCAGTACTTC
TRBD2	TRBV7-9	TRBJ2-1	CASSLGLAGNNEQFF	TGTGCCAGCAGCTTGGGACTAGCGGGAAACAATGAGCAGTTCTTC
NA	TRBV19	TRBJ2-7	CASSKVAREQYF	TGTGCCAGTAGTAAGGTAGCGCGGGAGCAGTACTTC
NA	TRBV30	TRBJ1-3	CAWSVGGKGNTIYF	TGTGCCTGGAGTGTTGGGGGGAAAGGAAACACCATATATTTT
TRBD1	TRBV18	TRBJ2-2	CASSPPGTAAITGELFF	TGTGCCAGCTCACCACCGGGGACAGCCGCGATCACCGGGGAGCTGTTTTTT
TRBD1	TRBV19	TRBJ2-2	CASSRGTGANTGELFF	TGTGCCAGTAGTAGGGGGACAGGCGCGAACACCGGGGAGCTGTTTTTT
TRBD2	TRBV6-1	TRBJ2-7	CASSERRRSGGLDYEQYF	TGTGCCAGCAGTGAACGGAGGAGGTCCGGAGGACTAGACTACGAGCAGTACTTC
TRBD1	TRBV6-5	TRBJ1-1	CASRDRGAPTEAFF	TGTGCCAGCCGGGACAGGGGTGCACCCACTGAAGCTTTCTTT
NA	TRBV4-1	TRBJ2-1	CASSLIFRGADNEQFF	TGCGCCAGCAGCCTAATATTCCGGGGGGCGGACAATGAGCAGTTCTTC
TRBD2	TRBV5-4	TRBJ2-3	CASSNTGTRADTQYF	TGTGCCAGCAGCAACACCGGGACTAGGGCAGATACGCAGTATTTT
NA	TRBV19	TRBJ2-2	CASSATSTGELFF	TGTGCCAGTAGTGCCACTAGCACCGGGGAGCTGTTTTTT
NA	TRBV19	TRBJ2-1	CATAQGNEQFF	TGTGCCACCGCCCAGGGGAATGAGCAGTTCTTC
NA	TRBV11-2	TRBJ2-1	CASSLSGDNYNEQFF	TGTGCCAGCAGCTTAAGCGGGGACAACTACAATGAGCAGTTCTTC